This TCR beta chain was found in a study of T cells after yellow fever vaccination. Study details: Libraries from low-cell-number fractions were prepared with the SMART-Seq v4 Ultra Low Input RNA kit.

This clonotype was seen more than once but under ten times. As yet, its antigen is unknown. General study points: Although most clonotypes did not, a small share appeared in both CD4 and CD8 compartments. Booster sampling recovered most clones from primary vaccination (96% CD4, just over 85% CD8).

For TCR, cDNA came from 5'RACE template switching, which added a universal primer site and UMIs. TCRdb reprocessed the 5' RACE reads via MiXCR and lists one record per CDR3 protein. Among about 74,000 distinct CDR3 sequences, approximately 7% were seen once, and the ten largest hold about 33%. There are 13 residues in the CDR3. Germline lookup yields CDR1 MNHEY and CDR2 SMNVEV (reference sequence). The germline V and J ends were trimmed by 0 bases and 5 bases, with 7 bases remaining between them. The chain employs TRBV27 and TRBJ1-1; D remains unclear. This receptor was identified in a man younger than 35 who received the YFV17D yellow fever vaccine. The input for sequencing was CD8+ T cells sorted from PBMCs, taken around 5 days after the first yellow fever vaccination. CDR3 amino acids: CASSLSRETEAFF. The CDR3 DNA sequence: TGTGCCAGCAGTTTATCTCGGGAGACTGAAGCTTTCTTT.